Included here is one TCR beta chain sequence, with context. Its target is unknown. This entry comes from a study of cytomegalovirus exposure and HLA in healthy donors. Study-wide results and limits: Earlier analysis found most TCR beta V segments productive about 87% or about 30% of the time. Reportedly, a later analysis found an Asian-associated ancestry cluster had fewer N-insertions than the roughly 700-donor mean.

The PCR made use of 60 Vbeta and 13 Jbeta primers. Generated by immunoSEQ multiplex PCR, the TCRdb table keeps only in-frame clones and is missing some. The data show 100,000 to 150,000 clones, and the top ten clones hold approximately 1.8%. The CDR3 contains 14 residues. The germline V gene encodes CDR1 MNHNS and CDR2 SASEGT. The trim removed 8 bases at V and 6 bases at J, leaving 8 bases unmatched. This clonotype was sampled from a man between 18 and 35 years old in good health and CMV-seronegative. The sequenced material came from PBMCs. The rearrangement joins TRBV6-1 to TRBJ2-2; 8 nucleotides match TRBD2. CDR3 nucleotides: TGTGCCAGCTCTAGCGGGCGACTGGCCGGGGAGCTGTTTTTT. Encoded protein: CASSSGRLAGELFF.